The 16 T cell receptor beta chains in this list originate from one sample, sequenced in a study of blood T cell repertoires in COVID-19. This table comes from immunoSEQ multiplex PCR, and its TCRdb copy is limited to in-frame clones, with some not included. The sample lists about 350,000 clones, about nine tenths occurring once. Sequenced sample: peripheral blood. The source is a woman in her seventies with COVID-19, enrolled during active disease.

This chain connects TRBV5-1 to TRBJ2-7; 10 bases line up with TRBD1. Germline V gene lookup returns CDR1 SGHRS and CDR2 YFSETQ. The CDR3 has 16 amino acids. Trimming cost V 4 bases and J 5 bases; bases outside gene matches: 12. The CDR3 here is CASSVTGTGVLDEQYF. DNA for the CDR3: TGCGCCAGCAGCGTGACCGGGACAGGGGTTTTGGACGAGCAGTACTTC.

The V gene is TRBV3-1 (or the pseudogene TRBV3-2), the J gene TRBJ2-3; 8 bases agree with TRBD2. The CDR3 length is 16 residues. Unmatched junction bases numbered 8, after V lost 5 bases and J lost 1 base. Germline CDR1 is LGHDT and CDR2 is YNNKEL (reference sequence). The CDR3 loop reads CASSTIAGRRTDTQYF. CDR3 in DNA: TGTGCCAGCAGCACAATAGCGGGGCGGCGCACAGATACGCAGTATTTT.

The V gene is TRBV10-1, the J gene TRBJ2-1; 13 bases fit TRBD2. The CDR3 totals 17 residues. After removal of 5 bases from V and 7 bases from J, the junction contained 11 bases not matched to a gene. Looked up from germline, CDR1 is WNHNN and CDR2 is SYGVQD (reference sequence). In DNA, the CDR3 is TGCGCCAGCAGTAAAACTAGCGGGGGGGCCGATAAGAATGAGCAGTTCTTC. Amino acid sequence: CASSKTSGGADKNEQFF.

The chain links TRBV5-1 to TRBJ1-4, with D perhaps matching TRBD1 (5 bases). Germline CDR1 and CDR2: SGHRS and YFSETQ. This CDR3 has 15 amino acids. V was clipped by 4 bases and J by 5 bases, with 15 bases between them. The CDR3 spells CASSDAGTINEKLFF. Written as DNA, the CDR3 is TGCGCCAGCAGCGACGCCGGGACTATAAATGAAAAACTGTTTTTT.

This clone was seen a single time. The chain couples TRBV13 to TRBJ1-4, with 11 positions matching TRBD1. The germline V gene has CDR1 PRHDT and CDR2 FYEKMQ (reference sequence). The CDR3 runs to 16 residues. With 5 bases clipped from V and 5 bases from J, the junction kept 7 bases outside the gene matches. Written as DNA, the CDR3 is TGTGCCAGCAGCGTCCGGGACAGGGGGAGCAATGAAAAACTGTTTTTT. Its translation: CASSVRDRGSNEKLFF.

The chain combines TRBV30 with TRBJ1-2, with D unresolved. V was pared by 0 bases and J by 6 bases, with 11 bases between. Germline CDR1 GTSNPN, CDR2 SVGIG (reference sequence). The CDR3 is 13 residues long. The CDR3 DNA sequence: TGTGCCTGGAGTGTAAAAGGGAGCCATGGCTACACCTTC. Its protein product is CAWSVKGSHGYTF.

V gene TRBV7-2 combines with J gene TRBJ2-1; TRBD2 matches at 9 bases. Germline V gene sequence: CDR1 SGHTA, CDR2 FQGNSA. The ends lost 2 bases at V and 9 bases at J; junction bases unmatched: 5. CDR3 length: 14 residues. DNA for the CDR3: TGTGCCAGCAGCTTATTAGCGGGGGCCATTGAGCAGTTCTTC. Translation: CASSLLAGAIEQFF. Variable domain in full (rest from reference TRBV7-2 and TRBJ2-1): GAGVSQSPSNKVTEKGKDVELRCDPISGHTALYWYRQSLGQGLEFLIYFQGNSAPDKSGLPSDRFSAERTGGSVSTLTIQRTQQEDSAVYLCASSLLAGAIEQFFGPGTRLTVL.

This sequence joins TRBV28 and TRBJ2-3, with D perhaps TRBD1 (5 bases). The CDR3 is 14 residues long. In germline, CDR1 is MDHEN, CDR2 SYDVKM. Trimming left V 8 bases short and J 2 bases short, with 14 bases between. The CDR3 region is CASLDSQLTDTQYF. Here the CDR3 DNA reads TGTGCCAGCCTCGACAGTCAGCTCACAGATACGCAGTATTTT.

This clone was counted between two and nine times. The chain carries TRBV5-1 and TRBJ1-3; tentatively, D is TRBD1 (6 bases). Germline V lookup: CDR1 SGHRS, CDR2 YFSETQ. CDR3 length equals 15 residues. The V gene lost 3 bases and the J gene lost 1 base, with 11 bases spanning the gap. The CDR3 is CASSSWQGSGNTIYF. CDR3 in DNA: TGCGCCAGCAGCTCGTGGCAGGGGTCTGGAAACACCATATATTTT. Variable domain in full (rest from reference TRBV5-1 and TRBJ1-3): KAGVTQTPRYLIKTRGQQVTLSCSPISGHRSVSWYQQTPGQGLQFLFEYFSETQRNKGNFPGRFSGRQFSNSRSEMNVSTLELGDSALYLCASSSWQGSGNTIYFGEGSWLTVV.

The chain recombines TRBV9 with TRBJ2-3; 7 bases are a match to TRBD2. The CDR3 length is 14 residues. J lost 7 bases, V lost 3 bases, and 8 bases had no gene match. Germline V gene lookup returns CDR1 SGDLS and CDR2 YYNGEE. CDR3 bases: TGTGCCAGCAGCGAGTCTAGCGGATCCAATACGCAGTATTTT. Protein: CASSESSGSNTQYF.

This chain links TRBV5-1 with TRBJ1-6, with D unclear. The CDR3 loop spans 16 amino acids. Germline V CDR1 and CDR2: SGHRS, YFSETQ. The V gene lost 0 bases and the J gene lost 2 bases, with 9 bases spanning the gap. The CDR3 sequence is CASSLGTVAYNSPLHF. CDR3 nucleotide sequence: TGCGCCAGCAGCTTGGGCACAGTCGCCTATAATTCACCCCTCCACTTT.

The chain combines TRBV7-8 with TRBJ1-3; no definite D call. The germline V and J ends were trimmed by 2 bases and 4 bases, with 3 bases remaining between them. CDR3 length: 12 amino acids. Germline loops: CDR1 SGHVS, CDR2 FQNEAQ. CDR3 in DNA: TGTGCCAGCAGCTTACAGGGAAACACCATATATTTT. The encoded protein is CASSLQGNTIYF. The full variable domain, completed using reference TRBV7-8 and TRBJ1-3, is GAGVSQSPRYKVAKRGQDVALRCDPISGHVSLFWYQQALGQGPEFLTYFQNEAQLDKSGLPSDRFFAERPEGSVSTLKIQRTQQEDSAVYLCASSLQGNTIYFGEGSWLTVV.

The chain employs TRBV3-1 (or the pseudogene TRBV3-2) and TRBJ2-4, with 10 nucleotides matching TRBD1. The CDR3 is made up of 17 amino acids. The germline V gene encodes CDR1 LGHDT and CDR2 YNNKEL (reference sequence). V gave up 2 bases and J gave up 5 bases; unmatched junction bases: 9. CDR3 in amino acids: CASSQFRSGTGENIQYF. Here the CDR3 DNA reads TGTGCCAGCAGCCAATTTAGGTCCGGGACAGGGGAAAACATTCAGTACTTC.

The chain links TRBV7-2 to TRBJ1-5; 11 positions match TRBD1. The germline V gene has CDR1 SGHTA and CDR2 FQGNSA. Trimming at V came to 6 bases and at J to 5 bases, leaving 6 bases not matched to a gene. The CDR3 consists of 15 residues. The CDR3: CASSSGTGGDQPQHF. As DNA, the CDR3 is TGTGCCAGCAGTTCCGGGACAGGGGGGGATCAGCCCCAGCATTTT.

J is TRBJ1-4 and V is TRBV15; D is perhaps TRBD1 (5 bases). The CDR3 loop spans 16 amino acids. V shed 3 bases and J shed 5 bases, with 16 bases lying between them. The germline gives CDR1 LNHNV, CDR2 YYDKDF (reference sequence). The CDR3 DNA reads TGTGCCACCAGCAGGTTTGAGCAGGGTCCGAATGAAAAACTGTTTTTT. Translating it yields CATSRFEQGPNEKLFF.

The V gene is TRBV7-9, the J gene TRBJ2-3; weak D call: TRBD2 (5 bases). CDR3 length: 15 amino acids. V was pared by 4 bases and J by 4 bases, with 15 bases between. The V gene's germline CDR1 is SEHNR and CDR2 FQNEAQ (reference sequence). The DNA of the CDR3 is TGTGCCAGCAGCTCCGCTCTAGCTGGACCAGATACGCAGTATTTT. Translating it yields CASSSALAGPDTQYF.